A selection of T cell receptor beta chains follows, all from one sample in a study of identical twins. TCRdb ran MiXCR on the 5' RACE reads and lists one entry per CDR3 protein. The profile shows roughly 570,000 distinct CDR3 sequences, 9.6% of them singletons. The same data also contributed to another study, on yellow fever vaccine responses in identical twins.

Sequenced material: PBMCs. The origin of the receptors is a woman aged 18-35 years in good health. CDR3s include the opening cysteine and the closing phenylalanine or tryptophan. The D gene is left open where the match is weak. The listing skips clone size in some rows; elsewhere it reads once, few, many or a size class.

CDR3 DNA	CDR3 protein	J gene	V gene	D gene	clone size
TGCAGCGTTGTGTCCACAGTGAACACTGAAGCTTTCTTT	CSVVSTVNTEAFF	TRBJ1-1	TRBV29-1	-	-
TGCAGTGCTCTGACAGGGAACCCCTACGAGCAGTACTTC	CSALTGNPYEQYF	TRBJ2-7	TRBV20-1	TRBD1	-
TGTGCCAGCTCCGAGACTAGCGGCACAGATACGCAGTATTTT	CASSETSGTDTQYF	TRBJ2-3	TRBV18	TRBD2	few
TGTGCCAGCAGGTCTGAGGGGGGGAGCGCCTACGAGCAGTACTTC	CASRSEGGSAYEQYF	TRBJ2-7	TRBV7-8	-	many
TGCAGTGCTAGAGATCTAAGCAGGGGACACAATGAGCAGTTCTTC	CSARDLSRGHNEQFF	TRBJ2-1	TRBV20-1	-	few
TGTGCTAGTGGTACCGCCGGGGATGGCACAGATACGCAGTATTTT	CASGTAGDGTDTQYF	TRBJ2-3	TRBV12-5	-	many
TGTGCCAGCAGTTTAGCGGACAGGTGGGAGGAGACCCAGTACTTC	CASSLADRWEETQYF	TRBJ2-5	TRBV12-3/TRBV12-4	TRBD1	many
TGCGCCAGCAGCTTGGCTCTAGCGGGTGAGAGCTCCTACAATGAGCAGTTCTTC	CASSLALAGESSYNEQFF	TRBJ2-1	TRBV5-1	TRBD2	few
TGTGCCAGCAGTCAAACAGGGTTTCAGCCCCAGCATTTT	CASSQTGFQPQHF	TRBJ1-5	TRBV6-6	-	many
TGCGCCAGCAGCTCAACAGGGATTTACACTGAAGCTTTCTTT	CASSSTGIYTEAFF	TRBJ1-1	TRBV5-1	-	many
TGCGCCAGCAGCTTGCAGGGACTAGCGGGAGGAATGGAGACCCAGTACTTC	CASSLQGLAGGMETQYF	TRBJ2-5	TRBV5-1	TRBD2	many
TGCAGCGCCGCAGGGCAGGGCCGGTCAGATACGCAGTATTTT	CSAAGQGRSDTQYF	TRBJ2-3	TRBV29-1	-	many
TGTGCCAGCAGCAGACAGGCAAACACTGAAGCTTTCTTT	CASSRQANTEAFF	TRBJ1-1	TRBV7-2	-	many
TGTGCCAGCAGCCTGGGAGCCGATCAGTACTTC	CASSLGADQYF	TRBJ2-4	TRBV6-2/TRBV6-3	-	-
TGCAGTGCTAGACCCCCGGGACAGGGGGTCTTCGGCTACACCTTC	CSARPPGQGVFGYTF	TRBJ1-2	TRBV20-1	TRBD1	many
TGTGCCAGCAGCCCCAGATTCGGAGAGACCCAGTACTTC	CASSPRFGETQYF	TRBJ2-5	TRBV5-4	-	few
TGTGCCAGCCGATGGACTAGCGTAGACTGGGTCAGGTTCTCCGAGCAGTACTTC	CASRWTSVDWVRFSEQYF	TRBJ2-7	TRBV6-4	TRBD2	-
TGCGCCAGCAGCCGCTCAATCCAAGAGACCCAGTACTTC	CASSRSIQETQYF	TRBJ2-5	TRBV4-3	-	-
TGCAGTGCTAGATCTAGCGGAGCCTACGAGCAGTACTTC	CSARSSGAYEQYF	TRBJ2-7	TRBV20-1	TRBD2	few
TGCGCCAGCAGCTTGGGGACAGGGCATCACTCTGGGGCCAACGTCCTGACTTTC	CASSLGTGHHSGANVLTF	TRBJ2-6	TRBV5-1	TRBD1	-
TGTGCCAGCAGTTACGGTAGGGATGAGCAGTTCTTC	CASSYGRDEQFF	TRBJ2-1	TRBV6-5	-	-
TGCGCCAGCAGCTTGGGGCGGAGGCCAAACAATGAGCAGTTCTTC	CASSLGRRPNNEQFF	TRBJ2-1	TRBV5-1	-	-
TGTGCCAGCAGCCTAGGGGGTTTCTTTTACGAGCAGTACTTC	CASSLGGFFYEQYF	TRBJ2-7	TRBV27	-	many
TGCAGCGTTGCGGTGGCCGCGGGGACTGAAGCTTTCTTT	CSVAVAAGTEAFF	TRBJ1-1	TRBV29-1	-	-
TGTGCCAGCACAACAGGTGGGACGCACTCCTACAATGAGCAGTTCTTC	CASTTGGTHSYNEQFF	TRBJ2-1	TRBV18	-	-
TGTGCCAGCCCTTCTCCCCCCCCGGACAGGGGGGGCTACACCTTC	CASPSPPPDRGGYTF	TRBJ1-2	TRBV12-3/TRBV12-4	TRBD1	-
TGCAGTGCTAGAGATGGAAGGGCTTGGTTAACTGAAGCTTTCTTT	CSARDGRAWLTEAFF	TRBJ1-1	TRBV20-1	-	few
TGCGCCAGCTGCCAGGGGGGCAGAACAGAAGAGACCCAGTACTTC	CASCQGGRTEETQYF	TRBJ2-5	TRBV10-2	-	many
TGTGCCAGCAGTGACGTCGGGACAGGGTTTGATGAGCAGTTCTTC	CASSDVGTGFDEQFF	TRBJ2-1	TRBV6-1	TRBD1	-
TGTGCCAGCAGTCGGCTAGCGGGGTTGATCACCGGGGAGCTGTTTTTT	CASSRLAGLITGELFF	TRBJ2-2	TRBV6-1	TRBD2	-
TGTGCCAGCTCACCACTTGGGCCCCCTGACAACTACGAGCAGTACTTC	CASSPLGPPDNYEQYF	TRBJ2-7	TRBV18	-	-
TGTGCCAGCAGTTTATCGTGGACTGCTTACTCTGGGGCCAACGTCCTGACTTTC	CASSLSWTAYSGANVLTF	TRBJ2-6	TRBV27	-	-
TGTGCCAGCAGCCCCCTAGTGAGGCCCACAGGGTCACCCCTCCACTTT	CASSPLVRPTGSPLHF	TRBJ1-6	TRBV6-1	-	many
TGCAGTGCGTACCCCGGGACTCGCCCAGGGGAGCTGTTTTTT	CSAYPGTRPGELFF	TRBJ2-2	TRBV20-1	-	-
TGTGCCAGCAGCGGAAGACTAGCAGACTCCTACGAGCAGTACTTC	CASSGRLADSYEQYF	TRBJ2-7	TRBV7-2	TRBD2	-
TGCAGCGTTGGTCCAGGGGAGGGCTACGAGCAGTACTTC	CSVGPGEGYEQYF	TRBJ2-7	TRBV29-1	-	-
TGCAGTGCTAGAGCTCTCAGACTTGCAGTAACAGATACGCAGTATTTT	CSARALRLAVTDTQYF	TRBJ2-3	TRBV20-1	-	few
TGTGCCAGCCGAGGGGATCGAGGGAATTCACCCCTCCACTTT	CASRGDRGNSPLHF	TRBJ1-6	TRBV27	-	-
TGCAGCGCAGAACAGGGGGCGAAAGAGACCCAGTACTTC	CSAEQGAKETQYF	TRBJ2-5	TRBV29-1	TRBD1	few